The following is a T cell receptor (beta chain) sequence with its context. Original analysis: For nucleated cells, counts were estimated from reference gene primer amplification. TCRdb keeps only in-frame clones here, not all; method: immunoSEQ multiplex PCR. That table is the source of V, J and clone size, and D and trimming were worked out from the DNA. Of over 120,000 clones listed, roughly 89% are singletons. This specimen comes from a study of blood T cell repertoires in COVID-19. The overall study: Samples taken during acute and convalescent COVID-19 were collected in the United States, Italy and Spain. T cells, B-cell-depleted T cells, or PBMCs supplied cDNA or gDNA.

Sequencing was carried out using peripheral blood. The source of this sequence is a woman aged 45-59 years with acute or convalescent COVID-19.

CDR3 in amino acids: CASSYSRAGREKLFF. CDR3 in DNA: TGTGCCAGCAGTTACTCGCGGGCGGGGAGGGAAAAACTGTTTTTT. The chain recombines TRBV6-6 with TRBJ1-4, with unresolved D. Between the trimmed V and J ends, which lost 0 bases and 8 bases, there was a span of 13 bases. Germline-derived CDR1 and CDR2 are MNHNY and SVGAGI (reference sequence). The CDR3 runs 15 residues.